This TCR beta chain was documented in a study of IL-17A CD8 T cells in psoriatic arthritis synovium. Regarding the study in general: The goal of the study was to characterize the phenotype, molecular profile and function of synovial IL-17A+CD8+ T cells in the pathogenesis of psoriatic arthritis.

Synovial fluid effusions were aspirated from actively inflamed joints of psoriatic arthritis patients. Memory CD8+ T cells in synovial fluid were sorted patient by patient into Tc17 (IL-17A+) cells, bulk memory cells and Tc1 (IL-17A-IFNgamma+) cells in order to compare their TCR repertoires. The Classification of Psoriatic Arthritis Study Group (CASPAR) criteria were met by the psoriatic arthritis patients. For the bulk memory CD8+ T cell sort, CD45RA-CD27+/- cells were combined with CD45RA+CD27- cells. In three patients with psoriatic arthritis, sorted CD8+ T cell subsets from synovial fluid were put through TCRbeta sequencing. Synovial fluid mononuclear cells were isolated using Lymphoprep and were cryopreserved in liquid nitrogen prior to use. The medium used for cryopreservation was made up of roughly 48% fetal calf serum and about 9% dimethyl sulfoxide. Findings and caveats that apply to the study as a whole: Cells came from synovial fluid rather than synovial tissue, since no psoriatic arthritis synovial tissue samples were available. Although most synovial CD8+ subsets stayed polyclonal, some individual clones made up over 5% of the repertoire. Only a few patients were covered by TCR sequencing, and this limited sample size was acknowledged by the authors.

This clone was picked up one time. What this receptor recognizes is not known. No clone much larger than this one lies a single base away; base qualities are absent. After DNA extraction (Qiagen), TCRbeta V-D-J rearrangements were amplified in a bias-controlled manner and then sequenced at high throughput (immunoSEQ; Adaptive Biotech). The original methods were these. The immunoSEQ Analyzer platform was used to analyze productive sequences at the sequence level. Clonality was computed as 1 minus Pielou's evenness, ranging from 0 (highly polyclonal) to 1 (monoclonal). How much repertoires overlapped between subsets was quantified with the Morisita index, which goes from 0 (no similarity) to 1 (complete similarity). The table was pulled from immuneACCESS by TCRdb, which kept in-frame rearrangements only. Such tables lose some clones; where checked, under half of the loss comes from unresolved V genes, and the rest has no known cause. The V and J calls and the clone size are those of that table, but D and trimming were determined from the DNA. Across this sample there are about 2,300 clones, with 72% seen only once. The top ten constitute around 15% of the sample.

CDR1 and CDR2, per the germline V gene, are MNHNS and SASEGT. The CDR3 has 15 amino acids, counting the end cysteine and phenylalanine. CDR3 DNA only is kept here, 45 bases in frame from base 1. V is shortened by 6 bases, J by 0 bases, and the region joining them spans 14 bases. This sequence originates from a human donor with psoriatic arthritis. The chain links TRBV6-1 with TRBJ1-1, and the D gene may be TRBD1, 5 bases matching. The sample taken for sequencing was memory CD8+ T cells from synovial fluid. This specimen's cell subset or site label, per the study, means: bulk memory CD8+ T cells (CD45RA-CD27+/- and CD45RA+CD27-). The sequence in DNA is TGTGCCAGCAGCACCCGGGGCCTCATGAACACTGAAGCTTTCTTT. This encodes CASSTRGLMNTEAFF.